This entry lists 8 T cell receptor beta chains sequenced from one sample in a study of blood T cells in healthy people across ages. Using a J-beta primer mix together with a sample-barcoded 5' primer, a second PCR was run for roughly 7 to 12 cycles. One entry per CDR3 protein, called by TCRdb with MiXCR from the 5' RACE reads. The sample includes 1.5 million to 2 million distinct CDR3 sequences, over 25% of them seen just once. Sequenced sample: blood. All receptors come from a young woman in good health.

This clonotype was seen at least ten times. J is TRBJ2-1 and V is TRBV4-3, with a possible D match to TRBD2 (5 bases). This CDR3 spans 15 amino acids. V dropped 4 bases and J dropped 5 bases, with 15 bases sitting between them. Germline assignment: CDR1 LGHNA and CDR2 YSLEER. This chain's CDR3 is CASSPILDFNNEQFF. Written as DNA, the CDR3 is TGCGCCAGCAGCCCAATATTGGACTTCAACAATGAGCAGTTCTTC.

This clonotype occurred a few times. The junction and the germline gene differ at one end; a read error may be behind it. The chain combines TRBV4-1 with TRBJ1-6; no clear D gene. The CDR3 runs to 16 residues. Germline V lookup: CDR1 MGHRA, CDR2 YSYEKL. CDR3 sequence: CASSQALQESNSPLHF. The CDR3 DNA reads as TGTGCCAGCAGCCAAGCACTGCAGGAGTCGAATTCACCCCTCCACTTT.

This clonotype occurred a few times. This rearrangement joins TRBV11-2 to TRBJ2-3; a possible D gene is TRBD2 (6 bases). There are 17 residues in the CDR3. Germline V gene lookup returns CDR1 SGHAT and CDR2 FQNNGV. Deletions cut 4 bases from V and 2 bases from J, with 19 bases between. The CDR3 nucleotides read TGTGCCAGCAGCTACAATGGACACGGGAGTTACACAGATACGCAGTATTTT. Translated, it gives CASSYNGHGSYTDTQYF. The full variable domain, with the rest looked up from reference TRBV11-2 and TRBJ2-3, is EAGVAQSPRYKIIEKRQSVAFWCNPISGHATLYWYQQILGQGPKLLIQFQNNGVVDDSQLPKDRFSAERLKGVDSTLKIQPAKLEDSAVYLCASSYNGHGSYTDTQYFGPGTRLTVL.

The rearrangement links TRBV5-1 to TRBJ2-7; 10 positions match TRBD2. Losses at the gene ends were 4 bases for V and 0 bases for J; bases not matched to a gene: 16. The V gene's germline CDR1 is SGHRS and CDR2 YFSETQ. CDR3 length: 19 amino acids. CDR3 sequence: CASSQTQGSGRPSSYEQYF. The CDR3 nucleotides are TGCGCCAGCAGCCAAACCCAGGGTAGCGGGAGGCCTAGCTCCTACGAGCAGTACTTC.

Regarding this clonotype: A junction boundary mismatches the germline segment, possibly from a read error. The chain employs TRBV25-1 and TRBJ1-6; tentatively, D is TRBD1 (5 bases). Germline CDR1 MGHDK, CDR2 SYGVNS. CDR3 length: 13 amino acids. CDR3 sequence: CARSLAGGSPLHF. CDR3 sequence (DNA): TGTGCCCGCAGTCTCGCCGGGGGGTCACCCCTCCACTTT.

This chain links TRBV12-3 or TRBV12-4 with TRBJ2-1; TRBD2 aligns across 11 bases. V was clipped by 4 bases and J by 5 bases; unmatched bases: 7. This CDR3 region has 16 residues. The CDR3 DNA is TGTGCCAGCAGTTATATTAGCGGGGGGGCTCACAATGAGCAGTTCTTC. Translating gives CASSYISGGAHNEQFF.

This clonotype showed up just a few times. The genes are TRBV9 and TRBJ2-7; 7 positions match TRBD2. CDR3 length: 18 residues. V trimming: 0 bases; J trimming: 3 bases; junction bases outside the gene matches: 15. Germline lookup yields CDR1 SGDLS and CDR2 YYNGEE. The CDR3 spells CASSVGPGGHQVVYEQYF. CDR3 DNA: TGTGCCAGCAGCGTAGGACCGGGAGGTCACCAAGTTGTCTACGAGCAGTACTTC.

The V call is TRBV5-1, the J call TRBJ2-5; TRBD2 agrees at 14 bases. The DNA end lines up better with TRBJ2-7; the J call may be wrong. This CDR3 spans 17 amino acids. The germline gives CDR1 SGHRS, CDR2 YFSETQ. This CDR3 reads CASSLETSGGACHEQYF. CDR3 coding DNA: TGCGCCAGCAGCTTGGAGACTAGCGGGGGGGCCTGCCACGAGCAGTACTTC.